This TCR beta chain was sequenced in a study of cytomegalovirus exposure and HLA in healthy donors. Across the study: Among 150 million to 200 million T cells, an earlier analysis found roughly 110 million unique TCR beta sequences.

The PCR made use of 60 Vbeta and 13 Jbeta primers. The protocol was immunoSEQ multiplex PCR, while the TCRdb copy is restricted to in-frame clones and leaves out a portion. The sample has 160,000 or so clones; 60% to 85% are singletons. Trimming removed 0 bases from V and 7 bases from J, with 14 bases in between. This CDR3 has 14 residues. CDR1 and CDR2 from the germline V gene are SGDLS and YYNGEE. The receptor was derived from a man between 40 and 49 years old in good health and CMV-seronegative. Sequencing was carried out using PBMCs. The V and J genes are TRBV9 and TRBJ2-7; D remains unclear. CDR3 coding DNA: TGTGCCAGCAGCGTAGGCAGACTCGAGGAAGAGCAGTACTTC. This sequence encodes CASSVGRLEEEQYF.